This record looks at one T cell receptor beta chain sequence and its context. Germline CDR1 reads KGHSH; CDR2 reads LQKENI. V lost 5 bases, J lost 0 bases, and 7 bases lay in between. This CDR3 spans 13 amino acids. This record belongs to a study of siplizumab effects on memory and regulatory T cells. Clones were read by immunoSEQ multiplex PCR, and TCRdb kept only the in-frame ones, dropping some. The table lists some 97,000 clones, 75% to 95% of them singletons, with 2.6% in the top ten. This chain joins TRBV18 and TRBJ2-5; D assignment may be TRBD1 or TRBD2 (6 bases each). The source material was CD4+ T cells sorted from blood. This TCR was recovered from a human donor in good health. Some clones in this sample may be carry-over from other donors' samples. The CDR3 reads CASSRGDQETQYF. CDR3 bases: TGTGCCAGCTCAAGGGGGGACCAAGAGACCCAGTACTTC.